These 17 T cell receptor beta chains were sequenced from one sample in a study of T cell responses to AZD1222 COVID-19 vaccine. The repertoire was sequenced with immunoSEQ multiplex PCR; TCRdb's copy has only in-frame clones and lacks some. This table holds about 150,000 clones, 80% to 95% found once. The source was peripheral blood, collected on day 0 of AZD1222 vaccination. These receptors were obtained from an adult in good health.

As DNA, the CDR3 is TGTGCCAGCAGCTTCGGCAGTAGCACAGATACGCAGTATTTT. This gives the protein CASSFGSSTDTQYF. V gene TRBV11-3 combines with J gene TRBJ2-3; D gene uncertain. The germline V and J ends were trimmed by 3 bases and 0 bases, with 7 bases remaining between them. CDR3 length equals 14 residues. Germline CDR1 is SGHNT and CDR2 is YENEEA.

The CDR3 DNA follows: TGTGCCACCAGCAGAGACCCACCCATGAGGAGACTGCACAATGAGCAGTTCTTC. It encodes CATSRDPPMRRLHNEQFF. The chain couples TRBV15 to TRBJ2-1, with D unresolved. V lost 0 bases, J lost 5 bases, and 20 bases lay in between. Germline loops: CDR1 LNHNV, CDR2 YYDKDF (reference sequence). The length of the CDR3 is 18 residues.

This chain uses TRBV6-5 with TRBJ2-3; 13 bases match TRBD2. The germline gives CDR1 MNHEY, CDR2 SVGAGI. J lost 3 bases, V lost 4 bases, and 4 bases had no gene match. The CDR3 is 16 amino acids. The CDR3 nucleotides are TGTGCCAGCAGTTCCGGGACTAGCGGGACGACAGATACGCAGTATTTT. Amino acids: CASSSGTSGTTDTQYF.

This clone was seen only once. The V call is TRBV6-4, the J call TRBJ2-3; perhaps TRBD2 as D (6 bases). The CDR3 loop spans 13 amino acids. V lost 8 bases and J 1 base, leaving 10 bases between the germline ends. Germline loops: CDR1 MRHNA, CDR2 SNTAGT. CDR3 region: CASREQGTDTQYF. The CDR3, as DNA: TGTGCCAGCCGGGAGCAGGGCACAGATACGCAGTATTTT.

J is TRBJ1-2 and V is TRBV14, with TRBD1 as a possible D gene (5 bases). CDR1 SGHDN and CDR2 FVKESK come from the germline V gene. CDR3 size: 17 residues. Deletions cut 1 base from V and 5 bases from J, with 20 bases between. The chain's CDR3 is CASSQVVSETAIYGYTF. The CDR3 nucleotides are TGTGCCAGCAGCCAAGTGGTTTCAGAGACAGCGATTTATGGCTACACCTTC.

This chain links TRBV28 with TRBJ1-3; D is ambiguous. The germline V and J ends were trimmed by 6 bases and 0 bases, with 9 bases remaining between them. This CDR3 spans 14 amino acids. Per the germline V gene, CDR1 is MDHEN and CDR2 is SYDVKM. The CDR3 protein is CASRARFSGNTIYF. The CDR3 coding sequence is TGTGCCAGCAGAGCGAGGTTCTCTGGAAACACCATATATTTT.

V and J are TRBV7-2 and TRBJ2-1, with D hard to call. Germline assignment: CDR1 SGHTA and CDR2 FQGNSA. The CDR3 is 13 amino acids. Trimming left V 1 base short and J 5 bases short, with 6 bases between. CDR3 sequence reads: CASSLVPHNEQFF. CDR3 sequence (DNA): TGTGCCAGCAGCTTAGTTCCCCACAATGAGCAGTTCTTC.

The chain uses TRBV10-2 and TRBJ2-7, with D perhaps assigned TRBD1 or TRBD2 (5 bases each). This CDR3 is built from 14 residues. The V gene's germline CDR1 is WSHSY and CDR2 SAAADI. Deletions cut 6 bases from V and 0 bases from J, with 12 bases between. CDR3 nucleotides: TGCGCCAGCAGCCCCCCGGGACGCTCCTACGAGCAGTACTTC. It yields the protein CASSPPGRSYEQYF.

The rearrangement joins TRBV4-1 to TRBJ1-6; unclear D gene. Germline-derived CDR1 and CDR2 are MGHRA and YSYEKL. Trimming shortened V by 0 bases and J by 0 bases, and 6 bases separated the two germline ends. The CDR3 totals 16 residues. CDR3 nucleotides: TGCGCCAGCAGCCAAGAGGCGGGCTCCTATAATTCACCCCTCCACTTT. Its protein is CASSQEAGSYNSPLHF.

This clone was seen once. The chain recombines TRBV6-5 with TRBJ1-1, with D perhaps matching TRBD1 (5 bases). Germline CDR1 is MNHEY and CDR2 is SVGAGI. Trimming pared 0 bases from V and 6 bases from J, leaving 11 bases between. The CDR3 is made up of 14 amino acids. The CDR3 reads CASSYSGGRAEAFF. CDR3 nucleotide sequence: TGTGCCAGCAGTTACTCGGGGGGGAGGGCTGAAGCTTTCTTT.

The CDR3 nucleotides are TGCGCCAGCAGCCAAGGGCCGGGACAGGGTTTGCACGAGCAGTACTTC. Residues: CASSQGPGQGLHEQYF. The chain is built from TRBV4-1 and TRBJ2-7, with 9 bases fitting TRBD1. This CDR3 contains 16 residues. J gave up 5 bases and V 1 base, and 9 bases lay outside the gene matches. Per the germline V gene, CDR1 is MGHRA and CDR2 is YSYEKL.

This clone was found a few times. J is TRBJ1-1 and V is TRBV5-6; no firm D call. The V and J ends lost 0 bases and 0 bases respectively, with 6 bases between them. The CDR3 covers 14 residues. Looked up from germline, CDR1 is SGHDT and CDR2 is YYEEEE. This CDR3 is CASSLGGMNTEAFF. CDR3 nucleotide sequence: TGTGCCAGCAGCTTGGGAGGCATGAACACTGAAGCTTTCTTT. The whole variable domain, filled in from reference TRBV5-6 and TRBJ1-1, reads DAGVTQSPTHLIKTRGQQVTLRCSPKSGHDTVSWYQQALGQGPQFIFQYYEEEERQRGNFPDRFSGHQFPNYSSELNVNALLLGDSALYLCASSLGGMNTEAFFGQGTRLTVV.

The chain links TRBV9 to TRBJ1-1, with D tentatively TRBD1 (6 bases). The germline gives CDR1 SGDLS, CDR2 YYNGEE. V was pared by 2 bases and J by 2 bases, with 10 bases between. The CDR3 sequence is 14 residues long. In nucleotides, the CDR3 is TGTGCCAGCAGCGTGACGGGGGCAAACACTGAAGCTTTCTTT. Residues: CASSVTGANTEAFF.

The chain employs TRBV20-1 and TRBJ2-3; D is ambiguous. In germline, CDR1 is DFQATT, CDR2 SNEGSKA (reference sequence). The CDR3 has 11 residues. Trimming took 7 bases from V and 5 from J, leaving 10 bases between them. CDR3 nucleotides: TGCAGTGGACAAGACCAAGATACGCAGTATTTT. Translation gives CSGQDQDTQYF.

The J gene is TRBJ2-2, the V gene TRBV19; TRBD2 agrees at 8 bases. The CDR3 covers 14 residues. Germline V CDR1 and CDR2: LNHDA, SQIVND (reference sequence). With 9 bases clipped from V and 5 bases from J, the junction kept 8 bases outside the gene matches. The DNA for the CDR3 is TGTGCCAGCAGAGACGGGAGGGAAACCGGGGAGCTGTTTTTT. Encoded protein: CASRDGRETGELFF.

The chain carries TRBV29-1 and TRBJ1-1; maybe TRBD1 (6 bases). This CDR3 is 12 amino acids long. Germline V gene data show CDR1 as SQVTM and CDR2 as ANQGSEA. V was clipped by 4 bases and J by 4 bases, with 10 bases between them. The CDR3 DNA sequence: TGCAGCGTTGCGACAGGACCCACTGAAGCTTTCTTT. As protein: CSVATGPTEAFF.

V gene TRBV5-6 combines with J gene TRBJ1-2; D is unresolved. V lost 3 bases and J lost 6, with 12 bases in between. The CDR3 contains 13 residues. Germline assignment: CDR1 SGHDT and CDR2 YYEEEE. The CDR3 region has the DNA TGTGCCAGCAGCTCGAACAACAGAGATGGCTACACCTTC. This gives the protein CASSSNNRDGYTF.